The 28 T cell receptor beta chains listed next were all sequenced from one sample in a study of human T cells and chemical hapten exposure. Sample time point: pre-sensitization, week 0. Documented treatment: therapeutic diphenylcyclopropenone sensitization with weekly scalp DPC. TCRdb analysed the RACE reads with MiXCR anew, one entry per CDR3 protein. The sample has 65,000 to 70,000 distinct CDR3 sequences; roughly 9.8% are singletons. Sequencing was performed on whole blood, taken in connection with sensitization to the hapten diphenylcyclopropenone (DPC). These receptor sequences come from a woman aged 50 to 60 with alopecia areata. Some clones in this sample may be carry-over from other donors' samples.

This clonotype was detected ten times or more. The chain combines TRBV28 with TRBJ1-1, with a weak D call TRBD1 (6 bases). This CDR3 region has 13 residues. Germline V gene data show CDR1 as MDHEN and CDR2 as SYDVKM. V dropped 7 bases and J dropped 5 bases, with 14 bases sitting between them. The CDR3 region is CASTRGGETEAFF. CDR3 in DNA: TGTGCCAGCACCCGAGGGGGAGAAACTGAAGCTTTCTTT.

The CDR3 reads CASSYLSGRSDEQFF. In nucleotides, the CDR3 is TGTGCCAGCAGTTACCTTAGCGGGAGGTCGGATGAGCAGTTCTTC. V usage is TRBV12-3 or TRBV12-4 and J usage is TRBJ2-1, with 10 bases that match TRBD2. Trimming took 4 bases from V and 8 from J; bases not matched to a gene: 8. This CDR3 has 15 residues.

This clonotype has a count of ten or more. V is TRBV16 and J is TRBJ1-3; no clear D gene. In germline, CDR1 is KGHSY, CDR2 FQNENV. Trimming pared 3 bases from V and 0 bases from J, leaving 6 bases between. The CDR3 sequence is 14 residues long. This CDR3 is CASSQGNSGNTIYF. The CDR3 nucleotides read TGTGCCAGCAGCCAGGGGAACTCTGGAAACACCATATATTTT.

Ten or more counts support this clonotype. The chain uses TRBV10-3 and TRBJ2-5; D possibly matches TRBD1 or TRBD2 (5 bases each). V gave up 5 bases and J gave up 1 base, with 14 bases separating them. The germline gives CDR1 ENHRY, CDR2 SYGVKD. The CDR3 sequence is 15 residues long. Here the CDR3 DNA reads TGTGCCATCAGTCCTGGGGACGCGGGCCAAGAGACCCAGTACTTC. Translated, it gives CAISPGDAGQETQYF.

This clonotype was found a few times. The J gene is TRBJ2-5, the V gene TRBV10-3; no clear D. Germline V CDR1 and CDR2: ENHRY, SYGVKD. V lost 4 bases and J 1 base, leaving 7 bases between the germline ends. CDR3 length: 13 residues. The CDR3 loop reads CAISGQVQETQYF. CDR3 in DNA: TGTGCCATCAGTGGGCAGGTCCAAGAGACCCAGTACTTC.

The CDR3 reads CASSLQSGSGVEQFF. CDR3 nucleotide sequence: TGTGCCAGCAGCTTACAAAGCGGGAGTGGGGTTGAGCAGTTCTTC. The J gene is TRBJ2-1, the V gene TRBV11-2; 8 bases map to TRBD2. The trim removed 2 bases at V and 9 bases at J, leaving 9 bases unmatched. From germline, CDR1 is SGHAT and CDR2 FQNNGV. CDR3 length: 15 amino acids.

The rearrangement links TRBV12-3 or TRBV12-4 to TRBJ2-2, with 14 bases aligning to TRBD2. V was clipped by 6 bases and J by 8 bases; unmatched bases: 11. The CDR3 has 17 residues. The CDR3 DNA reads as TGTGCCAGCAGCGGACTAGCGGGAGGTCCAGCGATAGGGGAGCTGTTTTTT. Translation gives CASSGLAGGPAIGELFF.

This clonotype has ten or more counts. The rearrangement uses TRBV24-1 and TRBJ2-7, with TRBD2 matching 8 bases. The CDR3 runs 13 residues. With V trimmed by 5 bases and J by 3 bases, 2 bases remained unmatched. Germline assignment: CDR1 KGHDR and CDR2 SFDVKD. Written as DNA, the CDR3 is TGTGCCACCAGTGTTGCGGGAGGCTACGAGCAGTACTTC. Translation gives CATSVAGGYEQYF.

This clonotype appeared many times. Here the CDR3 reads CASSWRKNEQFF. In nucleotides, the CDR3 is TGTGCCAGCAGCTGGCGGAAGAATGAGCAGTTCTTC. The chain carries TRBV3-1 and TRBJ2-1; D unclear. The germline V gene encodes CDR1 LGHDT and CDR2 YNNKEL (reference sequence). V gave up 5 bases and J gave up 7 bases, with 9 bases separating them. The CDR3 is 12 residues long.

This clonotype was seen repeatedly, ten times or more. One end of the junction does not line up with germline, which may come from a read error. This chain uses TRBV2 with TRBJ2-2; 9 nucleotides match TRBD1. There are 15 residues in the CDR3. Germline values: CDR1 SNHLY, CDR2 FYNNEI. The CDR3 nucleotides read TGTGCCAGCGGTGACAGGGGGGAATCCACCGGGGAGCTGTTTTTT. This translates into CASGDRGESTGELFF. The full variable domain, in which reference TRBV2 and TRBJ2-2 provide the parts outside the CDR3, is EPEVTQTPSHQVTQMGQEVILRCVPISNHLYFYWYRQILGQKVEFLVSFYNNEISEKSEIFDDQFSVERPDGSNFTLKIRSTKLEDSAMYFCASGDRGESTGELFFGEGSRLTVL.

The chain is built from TRBV20-1 and TRBJ2-3, with 10 nucleotides matching TRBD2. V gave up 1 base and J gave up 6 bases; unmatched junction bases: 10. The germline V gene encodes CDR1 DFQATT and CDR2 SNEGSKA (reference sequence). This CDR3 contains 16 residues. The CDR3 is CSARGPRTSGLDTQYF. The CDR3 coding sequence is TGCAGTGCTAGAGGGCCCCGGACTAGCGGTCTGGATACGCAGTATTTT.

The chain combines TRBV18 with TRBJ2-3; possible D gene TRBD1, 7 bases. Trimming took off 3 bases at V and 0 bases at J, with 13 bases between the two ends. The CDR3 consists of 16 residues. The germline CDR1 and CDR2 sequences are KGHSH and LQKENI. The CDR3 sequence: CASSPIQGTSTDTQYF. The CDR3, as DNA: TGTGCCAGCTCACCGATACAGGGGACTAGCACAGATACGCAGTATTTT.

In its sample, this clonotype was seen many times. This rearrangement joins TRBV9 to TRBJ2-1, with D perhaps matching TRBD2 (6 bases). The germline V gene has CDR1 SGDLS and CDR2 YYNGEE. CDR3 length: 15 residues. The germline V and J ends were trimmed by 4 bases and 4 bases, with 15 bases remaining between them. The CDR3: CASSPGTGPYNEQFF. The CDR3 coding sequence is TGTGCCAGCAGCCCCGGGACTGGGCCATACAATGAGCAGTTCTTC.

This clonotype was recorded a few times. The gene calls are TRBV7-9 and TRBJ2-6; 12 nucleotides match TRBD1. This CDR3 contains 17 residues. The germline CDR1 and CDR2 sequences are SEHNR and FQNEAQ (reference sequence). The J segment lost 2 bases and the V segment lost 7 bases, leaving 6 bases of the junction unmatched. In DNA form, the CDR3 reads TGTGCCAGCAATCCGGGACAGGGGGCTCCTGGGGCCAACGTCCTGACTTTC. This sequence encodes CASNPGQGAPGANVLTF.

This clonotype was recorded at least ten times. V gene TRBV27 combines with J gene TRBJ2-1, with a possible D match to TRBD1 (6 bases). Trimming shortened V by 5 bases and J by 9 bases, and 17 bases separated the two germline ends. Germline CDR1 reads MNHEY; CDR2 reads SMNVEV (reference sequence). The CDR3 extends over 14 amino acids. Written as DNA, the CDR3 is TGTGCCAGCAGTCTTCTAGGACAGTTCAGTGAGCAGTTCTTC. Translating gives CASSLLGQFSEQFF.

This clonotype has ten or more counts. The rearrangement links TRBV25-1 to TRBJ1-3; 12 bases align to TRBD1. This CDR3 is built from 16 residues. The germline gives CDR1 MGHDK, CDR2 SYGVNS. The J segment lost 3 bases and the V segment lost 2 bases, leaving 2 bases of the junction unmatched. The CDR3 is CASSEGDRGLGNTIYF. Written as DNA, the CDR3 is TGTGCCAGCAGTGAAGGGGACAGGGGGCTTGGAAACACCATATATTTT.

The V gene is TRBV7-9, the J gene TRBJ1-1; D uncertain. The CDR3 consists of 14 residues. Trimming cost V 3 bases and J 6 bases, with 14 bases left between them. CDR1 and CDR2 (germline): SEHNR, FQNEAQ (reference sequence). The CDR3 bases are TGTGCCAGCAGCTTGCCGGTGAGAGGCGCTGAAGCTTTCTTT. The encoded protein is CASSLPVRGAEAFF. The variable domain in full, with the rest retrieved from reference TRBV7-9 and TRBJ1-1, is DTGVSQNPRHKITKRGQNVTFRCDPISEHNRLYWYRQTLGQGPEFLTYFQNEAQLEKSRLLSDRFSAERPKGSFSTLEIQRTEQGDSAMYLCASSLPVRGAEAFFGQGTRLTVV.

V is TRBV2 and J is TRBJ2-7, with D perhaps TRBD1 (6 bases). Germline lookup yields CDR1 SNHLY and CDR2 FYNNEI. The CDR3 loop spans 13 amino acids. V dropped 6 bases and J dropped 6 bases, with 15 bases sitting between them. The CDR3 region has the DNA TGTGCCAGCAGAGTACAGGGATCCGGCGAGCAGTACTTC. Its protein is CASRVQGSGEQYF.

This clonotype was found a few times. The V and J genes are TRBV18 and TRBJ2-7, with a possible D match to TRBD1 (5 bases). With 3 bases removed from V and 7 bases from J, the gap between germline ends came to 16 bases. Germline CDR1 and CDR2: KGHSH and LQKENI. This CDR3 spans 14 amino acids. The CDR3 sequence: CASSPIQDSPEQYF. In DNA form, the CDR3 reads TGTGCCAGCTCACCGATACAGGATTCCCCTGAGCAGTACTTC.

This clonotype has just a few counts. The V gene is TRBV30, the J gene TRBJ2-4; 8 positions match TRBD2. V lost 3 bases to trimming and J lost 7 bases; unmatched junction nucleotides: 5. The V gene's germline CDR1 is GTSNPN and CDR2 SVGIG (reference sequence). The CDR3 extends over 13 amino acids. This CDR3 is CAWRISGINIQYF. The CDR3 bases are TGTGCCTGGAGGATTAGCGGGATTAACATTCAGTACTTC.

This chain uses TRBV29-1 with TRBJ1-1, with D maybe TRBD1 (5 bases). Germline assignment: CDR1 SQVTM and CDR2 ANQGSEA. The CDR3 contains 13 residues. V gave up 5 bases and J gave up 6 bases, with 16 bases separating them. The CDR3 sequence: CSVYRTGDAEAFF. Here the CDR3 DNA reads TGCAGCGTTTACAGGACCGGGGATGCTGAAGCTTTCTTT.

This chain links TRBV2 with TRBJ1-1; D not certain. With 9 bases removed from V and 1 base from J, the gap between germline ends came to 3 bases. This CDR3 is 10 amino acids long. Germline lookup yields CDR1 SNHLY and CDR2 FYNNEI. CDR3 in amino acids: CARENTEAFF. In DNA, the CDR3 is TGTGCCAGGGAGAACACTGAAGCTTTCTTT.

This clonotype appeared a few times. The chain uses TRBV6-5 and TRBJ2-5, with 14 bases aligning to TRBD2. Germline values: CDR1 MNHEY, CDR2 SVGAGI. Trimming cost V 4 bases and J 5 bases; bases outside gene matches: 6. The CDR3 sequence is 16 residues long. The CDR3 sequence is CASSLGLAGAYETQYF. The DNA of the CDR3 is TGTGCCAGCAGTTTGGGACTAGCGGGAGCCTATGAGACCCAGTACTTC.

Comment on this clonotype: One base away lies a much larger clone, so this may be a sequencing read error. The CDR3: CSVTGHLNTETFF. The CDR3 nucleotides read TGCAGCGTGACTGGACACCTGAACACTGAAACTTTCTTT. The chain carries TRBV29-1 and TRBJ1-1; D possibly corresponds to TRBD1 (5 bases). Germline loops: CDR1 SQVTM, CDR2 ANQGSEA. This CDR3 is 13 amino acids long.

This clonotype occurred a few times. The chain uses TRBV11-3 and TRBJ2-1; D gene unclear. Per germline, CDR1 SGHNT and CDR2 YENEEA. V lost 5 bases, J lost 6 bases, and 17 bases lay in between. The CDR3 contains 15 residues. This CDR3 reads CASSRRLGPLNEQFF. The CDR3 region has the DNA TGTGCCAGCAGCCGCCGGCTTGGGCCCCTCAATGAGCAGTTCTTC.

This clonotype was observed a handful of times. The chain joins TRBV10-3 to TRBJ2-3, with a weak D call TRBD1 (5 bases). The CDR3 contains 14 residues. Germline V gene lookup returns CDR1 ENHRY and CDR2 SYGVKD. Trimming took 2 bases from V and 4 from J, leaving 10 bases between them. DNA for the CDR3: TGTGCCATCAGTGAGATGGCAGGGCCAGATACGCAGTATTTT. Its protein is CAISEMAGPDTQYF.

This clonotype was seen repeatedly, ten times or more. The chain recombines TRBV7-8 with TRBJ2-1; 7 positions agree with TRBD2. The V gene's germline CDR1 is SGHVS and CDR2 FQNEAQ. This CDR3 has 15 amino acids. The V and J ends lost 3 bases and 6 bases, in that order; junction bases with no gene match: 8. Here the CDR3 reads CASSLGLLPSNEQFF. The CDR3, as DNA: TGTGCCAGCAGCTTGGGACTATTGCCCAGCAATGAGCAGTTCTTC.

A few counts support this clonotype. This chain links TRBV7-2 with TRBJ2-3, with D tentatively TRBD2 (5 bases). V shed 6 bases and J shed 0 bases, with 13 bases lying between them. The CDR3 loop spans 15 amino acids. Germline V gene data show CDR1 as SGHTA and CDR2 as FQGNSA. The CDR3 reads CASRVRGRSTDTQYF. The CDR3 DNA reads as TGTGCCAGCAGAGTTCGCGGGCGTAGCACAGATACGCAGTATTTT.